The 6 T cell receptor beta chains below were found in one sample sequenced in a study of T cell responses to AZD1222 COVID-19 vaccine. Using immunoSEQ multiplex PCR, the repertoire was profiled, and TCRdb retains in-frame clones only, with some absent. The data hold under 150,000 clones, with 85% to 95% observed a single time. The specimen was peripheral blood, collected 28 days after the second AZD1222 dose. The receptors come from an adult who received the AZD1222 COVID-19 vaccine.

This clone has just a few counts. V gene TRBV19 combines with J gene TRBJ2-7, with D possibly matching TRBD1 (6 bases). CDR3 length equals 13 residues. Germline V gene sequence: CDR1 LNHDA, CDR2 SQIVND (reference sequence). V was clipped by 9 bases and J by 2 bases, with 14 bases between them. Here the CDR3 reads CARLAGTPYEQYF. The CDR3 DNA reads as TGTGCCAGGCTAGCCGGGACACCCTACGAGCAGTACTTC.

This rearrangement joins TRBV28 to TRBJ2-1; TRBD1 aligns across 8 bases. The germline gives CDR1 MDHEN, CDR2 SYDVKM. The CDR3 totals 16 residues. V lost 6 bases and J lost 3; bases outside the gene matches: 10. The CDR3 sequence is CASSSTGTGDYNEQFF. As DNA, the CDR3 is TGTGCCAGCAGCTCAACCGGGACAGGAGACTACAATGAGCAGTTCTTC.

The chain couples TRBV2 to TRBJ2-1; D unresolved. There are 16 residues in the CDR3. Germline V gene data show CDR1 as SNHLY and CDR2 as FYNNEI. Trimming stripped 1 base from V and 3 bases from J, with 13 bases between. The CDR3 loop reads CASSEVLPKNYNEQFF. The DNA of the CDR3 is TGTGCCAGCAGTGAAGTATTACCGAAAAACTACAATGAGCAGTTCTTC.

The genes are TRBV6-5 and TRBJ1-3; D ambiguous. This CDR3 has 15 residues. Germline CDR1 and CDR2: MNHEY and SVGAGI. V was pared by 9 bases and J by 7 bases, with 22 bases between. The CDR3, as DNA: TGTGCCAGACCCTCGGGAGCTCGCCACTGGAACACCATATATTTT. Translating it yields CARPSGARHWNTIYF.

V gene TRBV5-1 combines with J gene TRBJ2-7, with 10 bases fitting TRBD2. The CDR3 consists of 15 residues. V was pared by 4 bases and J by 3 bases, with 7 bases of the junction left unmatched. CDR1 and CDR2 from the germline V gene are SGHRS and YFSETQ. CDR3 protein: CASSLTSGNIYEQYF. In DNA form, the CDR3 reads TGCGCCAGCAGCCTAACTAGCGGGAACATCTACGAGCAGTACTTC.

V gene TRBV27 combines with J gene TRBJ1-6; 7 bases are shared with TRBD1. After removal of 4 bases from V and 2 bases from J, the junction contained 2 bases not matched to a gene. This CDR3 has 15 residues. In germline, CDR1 is MNHEY, CDR2 SMNVEV (reference sequence). The DNA for the CDR3 is TGTGCCAGCAGTTGGGACAGTCCCTATAATTCACCCCTCCACTTT. Its translation is CASSWDSPYNSPLHF.